This T cell receptor (beta chain) was found in a study of T-cell reconstitution after alpha-beta-depleted transplantation in children listed by TCRdb under 2016. For the wider study: The study quantitatively tracked T-cell immune reconstitution after TCRalphabeta/CD19-depleted allogeneic hematopoietic cell transplantation in children using TCR repertoire profiling.

Here is what the overall study found, with its caveats: About two months after transplant, the apparently early recovery of alphabetaT-cell counts reportedly depended on just several hundred clones that had expanded rapidly and came from non-depleted graft cells. The frequencies of hyperexpanded clones fell over the following months, and after one year, T-cell counts and TCRbeta diversity were mostly attributed to newly produced T cells. In some patients, the high TCRbeta diversity seen at day 60 was put down to recipient T cells and intrathymic progenitors that had survived conditioning.

What the treatment or condition label conveys for this sample: allogeneic hematopoietic cell transplantation with graft depleted of TCRalphabeta T cells and CD19 B cells. The children who served as transplant recipients had been given grafts of TCRalphabeta/CD19-depleted allogeneic hematopoietic cells. A remark on this clonotype: What this receptor recognizes is not known. No base quality information exists; no much larger clone differs at one position.

At the junction V is shortened by 1 base and J by 4 bases, with 11 bases in between. Looking up the germline V gene (reference sequence) yields CDR1 DFQATT and CDR2 SNEGSKA. The CDR3 contains 13 residues, cysteine and phenylalanine counted. Only the CDR3 part of the read is kept: 39 bases, read in frame from the first base. Library preparation was by PCR. The instrument given in TCRdb is Illumina HiSeq 2500. TCR library preparation used molecular barcoding, with unique molecular identifiers applied to normalize quantification of the TCRbeta repertoire. In-frame beta chains were kept once TCRdb had trimmed the public reads at Q25 with fastp and called clones with MiXCR. For every CDR3 protein sequence, its rows merge into one entry that carries the most common genes and DNA. For this sample there are 500,000 to 650,000 distinct CDR3 sequences; 10% to 15% appear just once. Jointly, the top ten make up over 2% of the sample.

The rearranged segments are TRBV20-1 and TRBJ2-7, with no confidently assigned D gene. The receptor was isolated from a male patient under 18 who had a stem cell transplant for acute myeloid leukemia, so the T cells may come from the graft donor. Here the sequenced sample was PBMCs, mostly from graft donor cells, taken 360 days after TCRalphabeta/CD19-depleted stem cell transplant. The nucleotides read TGCAGTGCTAGAGCTGGGATCGGGTACGAGCAGTACTTC. Translated, this is CSARAGIGYEQYF.